A selection of T cell receptor beta chains follows, all from one sample in a study of beta chain features in type 1 diabetes. TCRdb's table, derived via immunoSEQ multiplex PCR, lists solely in-frame clones and lacks some. The sample contains about 270,000 clones, 13% to 15% of which appear only once. Input material: naive CD4+ T cells from blood. These receptors all stem from a woman in her 40s in good health. Each CDR3 is given with its conserved first and last residue. A D gene is named only where the DNA matches it firmly. Only some rows state a clone size, as once, few, many or a class for expanded clones.

J gene,V gene,D gene,clone size,CDR3 protein,CDR3 DNA
TRBJ1-2,TRBV10-3,.,few,CAIRELPGASYTF,TGTGCCATCAGAGAACTACCAGGGGCTAGCTACACCTTC
TRBJ2-7,TRBV6-5,.,.,CASTQGSVVGGEQYF,TGTGCCAGCACCCAGGGGAGTGTAGTAGGAGGCGAGCAGTACTTC
TRBJ1-2,TRBV9,TRBD1,.,CASSTTGQGYYGYTF,TGTGCCAGCAGCACAACGGGACAGGGATACTATGGCTACACCTTC
TRBJ2-1,TRBV6-6,.,.,CASNQDRYNEQFF,TGTGCCAGCAACCAGGACAGATACAATGAGCAGTTCTTC
TRBJ2-3,TRBV11-2,.,.,CASTRVWGNTDTQYF,TGTGCCAGCACGAGGGTATGGGGAAACACAGATACGCAGTATTTT
TRBJ1-3,TRBV6-6,.,.,CASSLTGSGNTIYF,TGTGCCAGCAGTTTGACAGGCTCTGGAAACACCATATATTTT
TRBJ1-6,TRBV18,.,once,CASSTGNSPLHF,TGTGCCAGCTCAACCGGGAATTCACCCCTCCACTTT
TRBJ1-6,TRBV5-6,.,.,CASSYPDRFSASPLHF,TGTGCCAGCAGCTACCCAGACAGGTTCAGTGCCTCACCCCTCCACTTT
TRBJ1-2,TRBV9,.,few,CASSVGQRVYGYTF,TGTGCCAGCAGCGTTGGGCAGAGGGTATATGGCTACACCTTC
TRBJ2-5,TRBV6-5,TRBD1,few,CASRLQGDRETQYF,TGTGCCAGCAGATTACAGGGGGACAGGGAGACCCAGTACTTC
TRBJ1-2,TRBV5-1,TRBD1,.,CASSPGTGNYGYTF,TGCGCCAGCAGTCCAGGGACAGGAAACTATGGCTACACCTTC
TRBJ2-7,TRBV6-1,.,.,CASSGVPFVVRAYF,TGTGCCAGCAGTGGCGTCCCGTTCGTAGTGCGAGCCTACTTC
TRBJ1-1,TRBV5-4,.,few,CASSSPMRNTEAFF,TGTGCCAGCAGCTCCCCCATGAGGAACACTGAAGCTTTCTTT
TRBJ1-2,TRBV6-6,.,.,CASGEAYGYTF,TGTGCCAGCGGGGAGGCCTATGGCTACACCTTC
TRBJ1-5,TRBV6-5,.,few,CASSYSRDSNQPQHF,TGTGCCAGCAGTTACTCCCGAGATAGCAATCAGCCCCAGCATTTT
TRBJ2-3,TRBV4-3,.,few,CASSRLGPQSTDTQYF,TGCGCCAGCAGCCGGCTGGGGCCGCAATCCACAGATACGCAGTATTTT
TRBJ1-3,TRBV6-4,TRBD1,few,CASSKGQGTGNTIYF,TGTGCCAGCAGTAAAGGACAGGGGACGGGAAACACCATATATTTT
TRBJ1-6,TRBV6-5,.,.,CASSYQGTNSPLHF,TGTGCCAGCAGTTACCAGGGCACTAATTCACCCCTCCACTTT
TRBJ2-6,TRBV19,.,few,CASKRTARQVPSGANVLTF,TGTGCCAGTAAGAGAACCGCACGACAGGTTCCCTCTGGGGCCAACGTCCTGACTTTC
TRBJ1-2,TRBV6-1,.,.,CASSEEETDFYGYTF,TGTGCCAGCAGTGAAGAGGAGACAGACTTCTATGGCTACACCTTC
TRBJ1-2,TRBV2,TRBD1,.,CASRGIWPMQGVYGYTF,TGTGCCTCAAGGGGAATTTGGCCCATGCAGGGGGTCTATGGCTACACCTTC
TRBJ2-5,TRBV7-2,TRBD1,.,CASSLTGAPGETQYF,TGTGCCAGCAGCTTAACAGGGGCCCCCGGCGAGACCCAGTACTTC
TRBJ2-7,TRBV10-2,TRBD1,once,CASSGWDRGTEQYF,TGCGCCAGCAGTGGCTGGGACAGGGGAACCGAGCAGTACTTC
TRBJ1-2,TRBV2,TRBD1,.,CASRDRANYGYTF,TGTGCCAGCAGAGACAGGGCAAACTATGGCTACACCTTC
TRBJ2-5,TRBV5-6,TRBD2,few,CASSLDTLAVMQETQYF,TGTGCCAGCAGCTTGGATACACTAGCGGTCATGCAAGAGACCCAGTACTTC
TRBJ1-2,TRBV5-1,TRBD1,few,CASSFGQAIYGYTF,TGCGCCAGCAGCTTTGGACAGGCGATCTATGGCTACACCTTC
TRBJ2-5,TRBV18,.,.,CASSPRGTEETQYF,TGTGCCAGCTCACCACGCGGGACGGAAGAGACCCAGTACTTC
TRBJ2-1,TRBV6-5,.,.,CASSYSGAGAYNEQFF,TGTGCCAGCAGTTACTCAGGGGCCGGCGCCTACAATGAGCAGTTCTTC
TRBJ2-7,TRBV5-1,TRBD2,few,CASSLGLAGPGEQYF,TGCGCCAGCAGCTTGGGACTAGCGGGGCCCGGCGAGCAGTACTTC
TRBJ1-2,TRBV19,.,few,CASTRMDTSDLGYTF,TGTGCCAGTACCCGTATGGACACGTCCGATCTTGGCTACACCTTC
TRBJ2-3,TRBV15,TRBD2,.,CATSRILLAGGPTDTQYF,TGTGCCACCAGCCGGATTTTACTAGCGGGGGGCCCCACAGATACGCAGTATTTT
TRBJ2-5,TRBV9,TRBD2,few,CASSYGTSPSETQYF,TGTGCCAGCAGCTATGGGACTAGCCCTTCGGAGACCCAGTACTTC